Below, 6 T cell receptor beta chains from the same sample are listed, as sequenced in a study of cytomegalovirus exposure and HLA in healthy donors. 60 Vbeta and 13 Jbeta primers were used in PCR. Here immunoSEQ multiplex PCR was the method, and the copy in TCRdb shows in-frame clones only, minus some. Of under 200,000 clones listed, roughly 80% are singletons. The sample was PBMCs. The receptor source for this set is a woman aged 18-30 years in good health and CMV-seronegative.

The V gene is TRBV20-1, the J gene TRBJ2-5; D not resolved. Trimming took off 3 bases at V and 10 bases at J, with 6 bases between the two ends. The CDR3 contains 9 residues. Looked up from germline, CDR1 is DFQATT and CDR2 is SNEGSKA (reference sequence). This CDR3 reads CSASEDQYF. As DNA, the CDR3 is TGCAGTGCTAGTGAGGACCAGTACTTC.

As regards this clone: This sample includes further DNA sequences coding for the same CDR3. J is TRBJ2-7 and V is TRBV14; D possibly corresponds to TRBD2 (5 bases). V dropped 4 bases and J dropped 4 bases, with 11 bases sitting between them. CDR3 size: 13 residues. Germline CDR1 and CDR2: SGHDN and FVKESK. The CDR3 region has the DNA TGTGCCAGCAGCCTTCTTCGAGGGTACGAGCAGTACTTC. The encoded protein is CASSLLRGYEQYF.

The chain combines TRBV7-2 with TRBJ2-1; 11 nucleotides match TRBD2. Germline CDR1 is SGHTA and CDR2 is FQGNSA. The CDR3 covers 17 residues. Losses at the gene ends were 1 base for V and 7 bases for J; bases not matched to a gene: 9. The CDR3 DNA follows: TGTGCCAGCAGCTTAGTACGGCTAGCGGGAGGAAGTAATGAGCAGTTCTTC. This gives the protein CASSLVRLAGGSNEQFF.

V and J are TRBV7-9 and TRBJ2-5; D perhaps matches TRBD2 (5 bases). This CDR3 is built from 13 residues. CDR1 and CDR2 from the germline V gene are SEHNR and FQNEAQ (reference sequence). Trimming pared 3 bases from V and 5 bases from J, leaving 10 bases between. In nucleotides, the CDR3 is TGTGCCAGCAGCTTTGGAGGCCAGGAGACCCAGTACTTC. The encoded protein is CASSFGGQETQYF.

The J gene is TRBJ1-5, the V gene TRBV6-1; tentatively, D is TRBD1 (6 bases). V lost 6 bases to trimming and J lost 5 bases, with 11 bases between them. CDR1 MNHNS and CDR2 SASEGT come from the germline V gene. The CDR3 has 13 residues. This CDR3 is CASRGTRYQPQHF. CDR3 coding DNA: TGTGCCAGCAGGGGGACAAGGTATCAGCCCCAGCATTTT.

This clone is categorized as medium-sized. The genes are TRBV6-1 and TRBJ1-5, with 7 bases matching TRBD1. This CDR3 contains 16 residues. Losses at the gene ends were 1 base for V and 2 bases for J; bases not matched to a gene: 5. Germline loops: CDR1 MNHNS, CDR2 SASEGT. For the CDR3, the DNA is TGTGCCAGCAGTGAAGAGACAGGGACGGGCAATCAGCCCCAGCATTTT. Translation: CASSEETGTGNQPQHF.